This T cell receptor beta chain appears in the sequencing data of a study of cytomegalovirus exposure and HLA in healthy donors. This clone was counted a few times. The antigen is not known. The PCR contained 60 Vbeta and 13 Jbeta primers. Sequenced by immunoSEQ multiplex PCR; TCRdb stores in-frame clones only, minus some. The table includes about 190,000 clones, around 81% detected once. Participants comprised healthy donors of bone marrow. Broader study findings: Later work showed greater clonal expansion in HLA-associated TCR beta chains than in equally common others.

V gave up 7 bases and J gave up 7 bases; unmatched junction bases: 13. The CDR3 loop spans 15 amino acids. Germline V CDR1 and CDR2: SGHVS, FQNEAQ. The sequence derives from a woman aged 25 to 39 in good health and CMV-seronegative. The source material was PBMCs. The V call is TRBV7-8, the J call TRBJ1-2; TRBD1 matches at 9 bases. The CDR3 DNA reads as TGTGCCAGCACTTTACCGGGACAGGGCCTCTCTGGCTACACCTTC. This sequence encodes CASTLPGQGLSGYTF.